This TCR beta chain was recovered during a study of CD8 T cells in ankylosing spondylitis. Library preparation for TCR beta used quantitative 5'-RACE with molecular barcodes. Each CDR3 protein gets one entry after TCRdb re-called the 5' RACE reads with MiXCR. This table has approximately 290,000 distinct CDR3 sequences, about a fifth appearing once. Germline V gives CDR1 MNHEY, CDR2 SVGEGT. The CDR3 has 12 amino acids. Trimming removed 0 bases at V and 4 bases at J, with 3 bases between. This clonotype was observed many times. The clonotype originates from a female donor with ankylosing spondylitis or in good health (not recorded which). Sequenced sample: blood, either unsorted or a sorted T cell fraction (not recorded which). This chain uses TRBV6-2 or TRBV6-3 with TRBJ2-5; D not resolved. Here the CDR3 DNA reads TGTGCCAGCAGTTACTCGAGAGAGACCCAGTACTTC. Its translation: CASSYSRETQYF.